This section outlines one T cell receptor (beta chain) sequence together with its context. Every contributor of samples was a Caucasian grown-up residing in Nashville, Tennessee. This sample stems from a study of shared clonotypes between healthy human individuals. TCRdb keeps only in-frame clones here, not all; method: immunoSEQ multiplex PCR. The table includes fewer than 1.6 million clones, approximately 98.5% detected once. The CDR3 sequence is 15 residues long. Germline CDR1 is SQVTM and CDR2 is ANQGSEA. Trimming cost V 2 bases and J 2 bases; bases outside gene matches: 8. The chain uses TRBV29-1 and TRBJ2-7, with 8 bases aligning to TRBD1. The material sequenced was naive CD4+ T cells sorted from blood. Sample subset: CD45RA+ positively selected. The receptor was isolated from a man aged 25 to 40 in good health. The CDR3 DNA reads TGCAGCGTTGAAATTAGGGGACAGGTGCCCTACGAGCAGTACTTC. Translation: CSVEIRGQVPYEQYF.